The source of this T cell receptor (beta chain) is a study of early T cells in non-severe SARS-CoV-2 infection. The V segment lost 2 bases and the J segment 1 base; nucleotides outside the gene matches: 2. In germline, CDR1 is SQVTM, CDR2 ANQGSEA. This CDR3 has 14 amino acids. Individual cDNA molecules each received unique molecular identifiers attached to them. TCRdb reprocessed the 5' RACE reads via MiXCR and lists one record per CDR3 protein. The sample contains 20,000 to 30,000 distinct CDR3 sequences, 3.5% to 4.5% of which appear only once. Sequencing was performed on whole blood. This sequence joins TRBV29-1 and TRBJ2-4; 7 positions agree with TRBD1. This receptor was obtained from an adult who was a healthcare worker with PCR-confirmed SARS-CoV-2 infection or an uninfected control (not recorded which). The CDR3 reads CSVEKGAAKNIQYF. The CDR3 DNA is TGCAGCGTTGAAAAGGGGGCGGCCAAAAACATTCAGTACTTC.